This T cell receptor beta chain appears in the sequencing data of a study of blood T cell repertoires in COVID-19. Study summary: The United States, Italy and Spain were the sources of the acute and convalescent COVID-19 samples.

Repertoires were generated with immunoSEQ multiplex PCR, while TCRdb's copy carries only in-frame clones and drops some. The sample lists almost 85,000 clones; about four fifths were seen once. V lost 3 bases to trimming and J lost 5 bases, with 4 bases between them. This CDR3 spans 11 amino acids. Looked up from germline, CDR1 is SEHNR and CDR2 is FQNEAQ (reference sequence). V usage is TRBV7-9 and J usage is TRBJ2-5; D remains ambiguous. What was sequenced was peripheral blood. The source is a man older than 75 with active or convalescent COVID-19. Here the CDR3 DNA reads TGTGCCAGCAGCTTTCAGGAGACCCAGTACTTC. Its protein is CASSFQETQYF. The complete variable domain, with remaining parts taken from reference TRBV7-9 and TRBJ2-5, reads DTGVSQNPRHKITKRGQNVTFRCDPISEHNRLYWYRQTLGQGPEFLTYFQNEAQLEKSRLLSDRFSAERPKGSFSTLEIQRTEQGDSAMYLCASSFQETQYFGPGTRLLVL.